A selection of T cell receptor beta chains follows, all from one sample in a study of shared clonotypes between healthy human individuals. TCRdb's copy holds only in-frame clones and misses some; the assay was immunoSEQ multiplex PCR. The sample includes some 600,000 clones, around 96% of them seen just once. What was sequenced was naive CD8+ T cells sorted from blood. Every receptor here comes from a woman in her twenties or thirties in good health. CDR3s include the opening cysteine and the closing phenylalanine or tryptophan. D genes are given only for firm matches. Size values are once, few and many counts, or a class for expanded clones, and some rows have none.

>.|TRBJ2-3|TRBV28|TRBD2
CASIKAGVKPDTQYF
TGTGCCAGCATTAAAGCGGGAGTGAAGCCAGATACGCAGTATTTT
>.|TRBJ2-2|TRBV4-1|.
CASSPRTGTANTGELFF
TGCGCCAGCAGCCCTCGGACTGGCACGGCGAACACCGGGGAGCTGTTTTTT
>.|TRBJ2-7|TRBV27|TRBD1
CASGTDSYEQYF
TGTGCCAGCGGGACAGACTCCTACGAGCAGTACTTC
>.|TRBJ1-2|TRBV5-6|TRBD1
CASSETGWEHYGYTF
TGTGCCAGCAGCGAGACAGGGTGGGAACACTATGGCTACACCTTC
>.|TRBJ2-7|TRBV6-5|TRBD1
CASSYGRQGLFYEQYF
TGTGCCAGCAGTTATGGTCGACAGGGGTTATTCTACGAGCAGTACTTC
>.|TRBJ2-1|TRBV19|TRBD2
CASSLGGSFYNEQFF
TGTGCCAGTTCTTTGGGCGGGAGCTTCTACAATGAGCAGTTCTTC
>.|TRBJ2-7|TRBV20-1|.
CSAMGVYEQYF
TGCAGTGCGATGGGGGTCTACGAGCAGTACTTC
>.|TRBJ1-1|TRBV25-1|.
CASSDGGNTEAFF
TGTGCCAGCAGTGACGGGGGGAACACTGAAGCTTTCTTT
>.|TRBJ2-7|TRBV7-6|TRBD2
CASSYSRREASGSFHEQYF
TGTGCCAGCAGCTACAGCCGGAGGGAGGCTAGCGGGAGTTTCCACGAGCAGTACTTC
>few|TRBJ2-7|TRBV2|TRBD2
CASSERGGSYEQYF
TGTGCCAGCAGTGAACGGGGGGGCTCCTACGAGCAGTACTTC
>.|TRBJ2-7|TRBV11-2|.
CASSSSGVEQYF
TGTGCCAGCAGCTCTTCAGGGGTCGAGCAGTACTTC
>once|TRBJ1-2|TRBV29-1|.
CSVLTYGYTF
TGCAGCGTTCTGACCTATGGCTACACCTTC
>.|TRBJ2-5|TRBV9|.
CASSVGVAAQENQYF
TGTGCCAGCAGCGTAGGGGTAGCGGCACAAGAGAACCAGTACTTC
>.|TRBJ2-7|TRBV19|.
CAISAGPSYEQYF
TGTGCCATATCGGCGGGACCCTCCTACGAGCAGTACTTC
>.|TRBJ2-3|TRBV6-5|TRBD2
CASSYPGGGADTQYF
TGTGCCAGCAGTTACCCCGGGGGGGGAGCAGATACGCAGTATTTT
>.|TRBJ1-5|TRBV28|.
CASSTLWSGQDQPQHF
TGTGCCAGCAGCACCCTATGGTCAGGTCAAGATCAGCCCCAGCATTTT
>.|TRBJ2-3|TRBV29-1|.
CSVVAVGTDTQYF
TGCAGCGTTGTGGCAGTCGGAACAGATACGCAGTATTTT
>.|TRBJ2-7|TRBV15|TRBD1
CATSRGRTGVAYEQYF
TGTGCCACCAGCAGAGGGAGGACAGGGGTGGCCTACGAGCAGTACTTC
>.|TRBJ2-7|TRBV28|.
CATSASYEQYF
TGTGCCACTTCGGCTTCCTACGAGCAGTACTTC
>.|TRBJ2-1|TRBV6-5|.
CASGGSSYNEQFF
TGTGCCAGCGGCGGCAGCTCCTACAATGAGCAGTTCTTC
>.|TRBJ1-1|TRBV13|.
CASSSSGRGDTEAFF
TGTGCCAGCAGCTCGTCAGGGAGGGGGGACACTGAAGCTTTCTTT
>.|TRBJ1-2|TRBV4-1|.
CASSHIGQGGRGYTF
TGCGCCAGCAGCCATATTGGGCAGGGAGGACGGGGCTACACCTTC
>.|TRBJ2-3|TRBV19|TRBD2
CASSVGLAAYQATSTDTQYF
TGTGCCAGTAGTGTGGGACTAGCGGCCTACCAAGCCACTAGCACAGATACGCAGTATTTT
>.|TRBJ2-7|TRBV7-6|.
CASSSDRSYEQYF
TGTGCCAGCAGCTCTGACCGGTCCTACGAGCAGTACTTC
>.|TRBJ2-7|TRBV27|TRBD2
CASSLLAGTPYEQYF
TGTGCCAGCAGTTTATTAGCGGGGACCCCCTACGAGCAGTACTTC
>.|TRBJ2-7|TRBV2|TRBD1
CASSDRDRVYEQYF
TGTGCCAGCAGTGATCGGGACAGAGTCTACGAGCAGTACTTC
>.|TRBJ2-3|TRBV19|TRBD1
CASSSGTGLGTDTQYF
TGTGCCAGTAGTAGCGGGACAGGGCTCGGCACAGATACGCAGTATTTT
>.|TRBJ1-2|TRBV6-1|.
CASSETRTAFYGYTF
TGTGCCAGCAGTGAAACCCGGACGGCCTTCTATGGCTACACCTTC
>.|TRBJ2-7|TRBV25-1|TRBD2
CAAGIAGVQQYF
TGTGCCGCCGGGATAGCGGGAGTTCAGCAGTACTTC
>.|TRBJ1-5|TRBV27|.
CASSLLGGNQPQHF
TGTGCCAGCAGTTTATTGGGAGGCAATCAGCCCCAGCATTTT
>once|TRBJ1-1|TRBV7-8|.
CASSPTTRMNTEAFF
TGTGCCAGCAGCCCAACCACAAGGATGAACACTGAAGCTTTCTTT
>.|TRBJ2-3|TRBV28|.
CASSSLAEVGDTQYF
TGTGCCAGCAGCAGTTTAGCAGAAGTGGGAGATACGCAGTATTTT
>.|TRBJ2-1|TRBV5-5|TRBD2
CASNGGGPDEQFF
TGTGCCAGCAACGGGGGAGGGCCTGATGAGCAGTTCTTC
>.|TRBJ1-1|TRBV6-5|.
CASSYSRGTEAFF
TGTGCCAGCAGTTACTCGAGGGGGACTGAAGCTTTCTTT
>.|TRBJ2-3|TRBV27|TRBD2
CASSLGSGTSMDTQYF
TGTGCCAGCAGTTTAGGGTCGGGGACTAGCATGGATACGCAGTATTTT
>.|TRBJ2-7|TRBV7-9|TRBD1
CATGDRPYEQYF
TGTGCCACCGGGGACAGACCGTACGAGCAGTACTTC
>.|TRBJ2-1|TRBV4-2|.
CASSQSWTVYNEQFF
TGTGCCAGCAGCCAGAGTTGGACAGTCTACAATGAGCAGTTCTTC
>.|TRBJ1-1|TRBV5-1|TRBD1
CASSADRGLNTEAFF
TGCGCCAGCAGCGCCGACAGGGGTCTGAACACTGAAGCTTTCTTT
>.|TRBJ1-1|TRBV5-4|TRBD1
CASSFRGSPSTEAFF
TGTGCCAGCAGCTTCAGGGGGAGCCCGTCCACTGAAGCTTTCTTT
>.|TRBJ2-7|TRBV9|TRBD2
CASAGGSGRPYEQYF
TGTGCCAGCGCCGGGGGGAGCGGGAGACCCTACGAGCAGTACTTC
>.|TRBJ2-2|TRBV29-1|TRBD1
CSVETRTGKAGELFF
TGCAGCGTTGAAACTAGGACAGGGAAGGCCGGGGAGCTGTTTTTT
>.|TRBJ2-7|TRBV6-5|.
CASSFRPGPYEQYF
TGTGCCAGCAGTTTTAGACCGGGACCCTACGAGCAGTACTTC